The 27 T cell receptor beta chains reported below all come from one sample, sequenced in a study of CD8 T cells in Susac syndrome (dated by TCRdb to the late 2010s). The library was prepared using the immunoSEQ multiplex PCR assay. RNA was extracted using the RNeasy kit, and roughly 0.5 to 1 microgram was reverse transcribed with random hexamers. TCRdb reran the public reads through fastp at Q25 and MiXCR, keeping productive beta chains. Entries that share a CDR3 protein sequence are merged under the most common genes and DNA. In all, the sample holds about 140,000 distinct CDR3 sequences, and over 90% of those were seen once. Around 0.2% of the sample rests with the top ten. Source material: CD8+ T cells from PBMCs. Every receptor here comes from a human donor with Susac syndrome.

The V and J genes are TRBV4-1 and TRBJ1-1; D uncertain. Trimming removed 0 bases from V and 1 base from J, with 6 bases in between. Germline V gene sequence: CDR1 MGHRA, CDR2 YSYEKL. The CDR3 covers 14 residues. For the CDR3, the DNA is TGCGCCAGCAGCCAAGAGAAACAGAACACTGAAGCTTTCTTT. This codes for CASSQEKQNTEAFF.

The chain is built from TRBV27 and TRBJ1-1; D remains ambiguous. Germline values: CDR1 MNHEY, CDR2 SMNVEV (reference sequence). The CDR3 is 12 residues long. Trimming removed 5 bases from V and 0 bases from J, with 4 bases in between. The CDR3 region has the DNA TGTGCCAGCAGTCACATGAACACTGAAGCTTTCTTT. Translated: CASSHMNTEAFF.

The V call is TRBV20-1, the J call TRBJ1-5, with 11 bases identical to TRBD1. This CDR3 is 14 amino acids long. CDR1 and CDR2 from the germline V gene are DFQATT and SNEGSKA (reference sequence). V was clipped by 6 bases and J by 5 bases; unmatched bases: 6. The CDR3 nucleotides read TGCAGTGCGCTGGACAGGGGGCTCTATCAGCCCCAGCATTTT. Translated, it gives CSALDRGLYQPQHF.

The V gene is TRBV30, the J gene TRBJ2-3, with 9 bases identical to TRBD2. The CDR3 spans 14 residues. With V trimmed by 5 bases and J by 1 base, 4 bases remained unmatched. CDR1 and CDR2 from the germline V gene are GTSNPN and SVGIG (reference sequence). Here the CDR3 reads CAWDLAGGTDTQYF. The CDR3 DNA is TGTGCCTGGGACTTAGCGGGAGGCACAGATACGCAGTATTTT. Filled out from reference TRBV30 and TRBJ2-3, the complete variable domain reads SQTIHQWPATLVQPVGSPLSLECTVEGTSNPNLYWYRQAAGRGLQLLFYSVGIGQISSEVPQNLSASRPQDRQFILSSKKLLLSDSGFYLCAWDLAGGTDTQYFGPGTRLTVL.

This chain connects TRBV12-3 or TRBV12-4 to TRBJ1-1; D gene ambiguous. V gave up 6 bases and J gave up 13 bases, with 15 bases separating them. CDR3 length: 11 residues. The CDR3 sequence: CASRRGLRSFF. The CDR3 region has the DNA TGTGCCAGCAGGCGAGGGTTGAGGAGTTTCTTT.

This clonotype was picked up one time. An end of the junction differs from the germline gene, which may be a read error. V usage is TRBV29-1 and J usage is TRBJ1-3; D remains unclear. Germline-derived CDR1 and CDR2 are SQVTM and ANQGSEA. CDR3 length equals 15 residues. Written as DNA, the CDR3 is TGCAGCGTTTCCTCGCACCCCATCTCTGAAAACACCATATATTTT. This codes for CSVSSHPISENTIYF.

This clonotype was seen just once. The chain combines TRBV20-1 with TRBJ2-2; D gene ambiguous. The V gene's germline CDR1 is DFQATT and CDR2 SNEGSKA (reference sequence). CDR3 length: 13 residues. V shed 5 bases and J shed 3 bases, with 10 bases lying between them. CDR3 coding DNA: TGCAGTGCTCCTTGGGATGACACCGGGGAGCTGTTTTTT. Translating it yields CSAPWDDTGELFF.

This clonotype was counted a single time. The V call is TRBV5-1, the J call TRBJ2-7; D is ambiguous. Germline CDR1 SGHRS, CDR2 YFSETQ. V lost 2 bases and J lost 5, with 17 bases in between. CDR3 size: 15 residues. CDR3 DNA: TGCGCCAGCAGCTTCCGGGCCTCCTCGGATCACGAGCAGTACTTC. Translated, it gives CASSFRASSDHEQYF.

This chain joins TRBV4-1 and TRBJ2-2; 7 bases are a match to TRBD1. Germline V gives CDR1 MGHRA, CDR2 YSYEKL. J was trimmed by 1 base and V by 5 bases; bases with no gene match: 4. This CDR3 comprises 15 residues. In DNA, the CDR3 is TGCGCCAGCAGCTCGTGGGACAGGAACACCGGGGAGCTGTTTTTT. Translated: CASSSWDRNTGELFF.

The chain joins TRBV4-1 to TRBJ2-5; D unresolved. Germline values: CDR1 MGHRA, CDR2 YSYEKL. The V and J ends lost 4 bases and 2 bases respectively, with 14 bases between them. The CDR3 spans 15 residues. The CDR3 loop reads CASSLTWAGQETQYF. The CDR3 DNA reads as TGCGCCAGCAGCCTTACGTGGGCCGGACAAGAGACCCAGTACTTC.

The CDR3 DNA reads TGTGCCAGCAGCCAACTAGCGGGAGGTCTGAATGAGCAGTTCTTC. This sequence encodes CASSQLAGGLNEQFF. The chain has TRBV7-9 and TRBJ2-1; 12 bases are a match to TRBD2. The CDR3 loop spans 15 amino acids. V trimming: 5 bases; J trimming: 7 bases; junction bases outside the gene matches: 6. In germline, CDR1 is SEHNR, CDR2 FQNEAQ (reference sequence).

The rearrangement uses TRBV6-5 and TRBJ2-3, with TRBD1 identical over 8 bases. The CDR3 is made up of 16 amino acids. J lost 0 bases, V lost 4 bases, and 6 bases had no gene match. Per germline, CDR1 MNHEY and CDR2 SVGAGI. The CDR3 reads CASSSPGQASTDTQYF. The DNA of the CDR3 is TGTGCCAGCAGTTCCCCGGGACAGGCAAGCACAGATACGCAGTATTTT.

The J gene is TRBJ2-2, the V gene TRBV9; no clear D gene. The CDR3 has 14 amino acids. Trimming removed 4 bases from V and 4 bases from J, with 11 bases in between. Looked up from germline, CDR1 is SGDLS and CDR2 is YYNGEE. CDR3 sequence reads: CASSLPSGTGELFF. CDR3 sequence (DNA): TGTGCCAGCAGCCTCCCCAGTGGCACCGGGGAGCTGTTTTTT.

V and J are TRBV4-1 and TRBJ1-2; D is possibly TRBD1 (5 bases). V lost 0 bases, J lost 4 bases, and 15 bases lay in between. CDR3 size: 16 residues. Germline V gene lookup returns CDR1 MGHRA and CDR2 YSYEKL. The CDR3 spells CASSQEPQGLVYGYTF. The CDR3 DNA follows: TGCGCCAGCAGCCAAGAACCCCAGGGCTTAGTCTATGGCTACACCTTC.

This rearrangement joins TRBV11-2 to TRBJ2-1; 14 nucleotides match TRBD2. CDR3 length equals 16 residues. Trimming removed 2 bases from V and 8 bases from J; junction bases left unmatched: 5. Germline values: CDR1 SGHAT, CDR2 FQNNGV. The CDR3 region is CASSLRSGLAGDEQFF. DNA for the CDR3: TGTGCCAGCAGCTTACGCTCGGGACTAGCGGGAGATGAGCAGTTCTTC.

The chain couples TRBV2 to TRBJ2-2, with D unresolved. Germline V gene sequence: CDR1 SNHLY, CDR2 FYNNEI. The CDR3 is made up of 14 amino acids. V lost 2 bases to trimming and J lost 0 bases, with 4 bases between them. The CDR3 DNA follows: TGTGCCAGCAGTGAACCTTCGAACACCGGGGAGCTGTTTTTT. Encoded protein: CASSEPSNTGELFF.

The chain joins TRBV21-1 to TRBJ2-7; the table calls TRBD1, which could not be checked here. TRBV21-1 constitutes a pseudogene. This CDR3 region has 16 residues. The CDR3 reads CASSKGRRTGVCEQYF. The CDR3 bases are TGTGCCAGCAGCAAAGGTCGGAGGACAGGGGTCTGCGAGCAGTACTTC.

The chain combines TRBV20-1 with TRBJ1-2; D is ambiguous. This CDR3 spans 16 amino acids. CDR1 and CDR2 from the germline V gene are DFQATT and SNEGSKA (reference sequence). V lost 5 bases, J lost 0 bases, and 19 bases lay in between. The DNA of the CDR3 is TGCAGTGCTGACGAACACTCAGGCAATGCTAACTATGGCTACACCTTC. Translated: CSADEHSGNANYGYTF.

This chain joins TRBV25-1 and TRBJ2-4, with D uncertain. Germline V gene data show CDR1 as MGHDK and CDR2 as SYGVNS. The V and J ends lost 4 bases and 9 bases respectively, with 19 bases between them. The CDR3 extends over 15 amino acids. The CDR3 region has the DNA TGTGCCAGCAGTGGTCGGACCCTCGGAAAGGGCATTCAGTACTTC. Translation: CASSGRTLGKGIQYF.

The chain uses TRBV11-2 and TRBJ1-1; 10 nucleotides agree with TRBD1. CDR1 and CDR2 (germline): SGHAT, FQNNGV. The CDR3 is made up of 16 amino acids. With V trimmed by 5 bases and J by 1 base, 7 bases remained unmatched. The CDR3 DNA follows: TGTGCCAGCAGCCCTATTAGGACAGGGGGGAACACTGAAGCTTTCTTT. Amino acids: CASSPIRTGGNTEAFF. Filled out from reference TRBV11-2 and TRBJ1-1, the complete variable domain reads EAGVAQSPRYKIIEKRQSVAFWCNPISGHATLYWYQQILGQGPKLLIQFQNNGVVDDSQLPKDRFSAERLKGVDSTLKIQPAKLEDSAVYLCASSPIRTGGNTEAFFGQGTRLTVV.

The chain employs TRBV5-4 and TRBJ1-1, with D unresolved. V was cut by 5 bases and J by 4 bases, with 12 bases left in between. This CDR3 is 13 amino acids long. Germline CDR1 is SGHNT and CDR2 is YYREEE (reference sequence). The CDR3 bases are TGTGCCAGCAGTCGGGGAGGGAGCACTGAAGCTTTCTTT. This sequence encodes CASSRGGSTEAFF.

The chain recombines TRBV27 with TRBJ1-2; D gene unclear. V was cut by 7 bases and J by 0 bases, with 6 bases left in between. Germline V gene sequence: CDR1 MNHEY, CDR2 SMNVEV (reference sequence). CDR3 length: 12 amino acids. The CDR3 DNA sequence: TGTGCCAGCAAGGCACCTAACTATGGCTACACCTTC. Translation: CASKAPNYGYTF.

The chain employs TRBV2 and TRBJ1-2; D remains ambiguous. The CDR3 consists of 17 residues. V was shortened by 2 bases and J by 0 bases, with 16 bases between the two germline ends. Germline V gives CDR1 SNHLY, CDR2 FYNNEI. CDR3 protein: CASSETMLVTTNYGYTF. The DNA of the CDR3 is TGTGCCAGCAGTGAAACCATGCTGGTCACGACTAACTATGGCTACACCTTC.

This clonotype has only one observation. The CDR3 coding sequence is TGCAGTGCCCCTGCCGTGGATACGCAGTATTTT. Encoded protein: CSAPAVDTQYF. The gene calls are TRBV20-1 and TRBJ2-3, with D unresolved. With 6 bases removed from V and 6 bases from J, the gap between germline ends came to 10 bases. The germline V gene has CDR1 DFQATT and CDR2 SNEGSKA (reference sequence). CDR3 length: 11 amino acids.

The CDR3 sequence: CASSFARRGQETQYF. For the CDR3, the DNA is TGTGCCAGCAGTTTTGCTAGGAGGGGGCAAGAGACCCAGTACTTC. The chain combines TRBV28 with TRBJ2-5; D is perhaps TRBD1 or TRBD2 (6 bases each). Germline V CDR1 and CDR2: MDHEN, SYDVKM. CDR3 length: 15 residues. V lost 3 bases to trimming and J lost 2 bases, with 13 bases between them.

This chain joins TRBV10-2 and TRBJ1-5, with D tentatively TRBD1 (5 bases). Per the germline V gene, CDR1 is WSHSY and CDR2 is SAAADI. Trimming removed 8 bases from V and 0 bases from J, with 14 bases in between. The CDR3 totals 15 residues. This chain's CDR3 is CASGRGLLSNQPQHF. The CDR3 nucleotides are TGCGCCAGCGGGAGGGGTCTCCTTAGCAATCAGCCCCAGCATTTT.

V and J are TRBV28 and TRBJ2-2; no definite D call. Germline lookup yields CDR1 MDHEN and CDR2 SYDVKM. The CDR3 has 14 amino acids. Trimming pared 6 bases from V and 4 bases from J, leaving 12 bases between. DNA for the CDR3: TGTGCCAGCAGCATAAAGGGATCCACCGGGGAGCTGTTTTTT. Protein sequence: CASSIKGSTGELFF. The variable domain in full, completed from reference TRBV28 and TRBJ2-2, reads DVKVTQSSRYLVKRTGEKVFLECVQDMDHENMFWYRQDPGLGLRLIYFSYDVKMKEKGDIPEGYSVSREKKERFSLILESASTNQTSMYLCASSIKGSTGELFFGEGSRLTVL.